A selection of T cell receptor beta chains follows, all from one sample in a study of blood T cell repertoires in COVID-19. The method was immunoSEQ multiplex PCR; TCRdb's version includes in-frame clones alone and lacks a portion of them. The sample records about 89,000 clones, 78% being singletons. Sequencing was carried out using peripheral blood. The source of these receptors is a man between 65 and 85 years old with COVID-19, enrolled during active disease. The CDR3 runs from the conserved cysteine through the conserved F or W. The D gene is left open where the match is weak.

v_call: TRBV19; d_call: .; cdr3_aa: CASTSAGSGNTIYF
v_call: TRBV4-3; d_call: .; cdr3_aa: CASSQDRNTEAFF
v_call: TRBV5-1; d_call: .; cdr3_aa: CASSRDLYGYTF
v_call: TRBV5-6; d_call: .; cdr3_aa: CASSLRRLNQPQHF
v_call: TRBV10-3; d_call: TRBD2; cdr3_aa: CAISESVAGSHNEQFF
v_call: TRBV29-1; d_call: .; cdr3_aa: CSVFYPTAGNTIYF
v_call: TRBV28; d_call: TRBD2; cdr3_aa: CASSSWTLLAGEGGGTDTQYF
v_call: TRBV4-3; d_call: .; cdr3_aa: CASSQDKGVEYGYTF
v_call: TRBV6-6; d_call: .; cdr3_aa: CASSYWGTNYEQYF
v_call: TRBV25-1; d_call: .; cdr3_aa: CASSVDRLYSYEQYF
v_call: TRBV6-2/TRBV6-3; d_call: TRBD1; cdr3_aa: CASSPTGFNYGYTF
v_call: TRBV5-1; d_call: .; cdr3_aa: CASSLGQANQPQHF
v_call: TRBV29-1; d_call: TRBD2; cdr3_aa: CSVDTVAGVEQFF
v_call: TRBV6-4; d_call: .; cdr3_aa: CASSEGLDTAQFF
v_call: TRBV9; d_call: TRBD2; cdr3_aa: CASSVVGSGRSYEQYF
v_call: TRBV7-2; d_call: TRBD2; cdr3_aa: CASSSERGGYEQYF
v_call: TRBV10-2; d_call: TRBD1; cdr3_aa: CASSVRGTGGTYEQFF
v_call: TRBV5-1; d_call: .; cdr3_aa: CASSLRSGANYEQYF
v_call: TRBV2; d_call: TRBD1; cdr3_aa: CASTSGQGAREQYF
v_call: TRBV18; d_call: .; cdr3_aa: CASSPSITSNGELFF
v_call: TRBV28; d_call: .; cdr3_aa: CASTSGDLGYTF
v_call: TRBV28; d_call: TRBD1; cdr3_aa: CASSSGQGYTEAFF
v_call: TRBV19; d_call: TRBD2; cdr3_aa: CASRPPGLAGGSPYNEQFF